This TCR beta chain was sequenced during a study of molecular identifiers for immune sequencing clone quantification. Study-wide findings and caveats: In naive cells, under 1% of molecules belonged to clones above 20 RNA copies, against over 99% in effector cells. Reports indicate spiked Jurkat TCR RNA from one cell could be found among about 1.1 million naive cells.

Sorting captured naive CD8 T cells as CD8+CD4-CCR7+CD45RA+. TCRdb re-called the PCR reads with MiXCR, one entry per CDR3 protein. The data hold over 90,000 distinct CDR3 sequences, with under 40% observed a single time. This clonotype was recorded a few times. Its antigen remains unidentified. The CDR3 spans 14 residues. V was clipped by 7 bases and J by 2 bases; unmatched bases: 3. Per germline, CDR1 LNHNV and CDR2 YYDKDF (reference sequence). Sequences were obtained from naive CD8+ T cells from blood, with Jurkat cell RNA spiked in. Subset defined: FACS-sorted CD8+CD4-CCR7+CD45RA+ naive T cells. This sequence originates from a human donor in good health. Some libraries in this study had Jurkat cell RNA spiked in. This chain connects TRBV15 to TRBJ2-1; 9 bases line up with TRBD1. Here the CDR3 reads CATTGQGTYNEQFF. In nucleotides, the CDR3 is TGTGCCACCACAGGACAGGGGACCTACAATGAGCAGTTCTTC.